The T cell receptor beta chain under discussion was sequenced for a study of cytomegalovirus exposure and HLA in healthy donors. General study points: A later analysis reportedly identified an Asian-associated ancestry cluster as carrying fewer N-insertions than the 666-donor mean. Sequence variants that were highly shared formed a cluster that was likely a sequencing artifact. Beyond CMV serostatus, there was no information to go on about immune exposure.

Both 60 Vbeta primers and 13 Jbeta primers went into the PCR. Repertoires were generated with immunoSEQ multiplex PCR, while TCRdb's copy carries only in-frame clones and drops some. The data show roughly 130,000 clones, 75% to 85% seen once. The length of the CDR3 is 17 residues. The germline V gene encodes CDR1 MNHNS and CDR2 SASEGT. The V and J ends lost 3 bases and 1 base, in that order; junction bases with no gene match: 5. As to this clone: The target antigen is unknown.

Sequenced sample: PBMCs. This TCR derives from a man aged 25-40 years in good health and CMV-seronegative. The chain links TRBV6-1 to TRBJ2-1, with TRBD2 matching 11 bases. CDR3 coding DNA: TGTGCCAGCAGTGATCAACTAGCGGGAGTTTCCTACAATGAGCAGTTCTTC. The encoded protein is CASSDQLAGVSYNEQFF.